The 7 T cell receptor beta chains presented below share a single source sample, sequenced in a study of yellow fever vaccine responses in identical twins. TCRdb re-analysed the RT-PCR reads in MiXCR, keeping a single row per CDR3 protein. The table has approximately 20,000 distinct CDR3 sequences, around 65% seen once. The material sequenced was T cells from blood (PBMCs), unsorted or a sorted subset (not recorded which), taken before or after yellow fever vaccination (not recorded which). Receptors were obtained from a woman in her late teens or twenties who received the yellow fever vaccine.

The chain couples TRBV13 to TRBJ1-2, with D possibly TRBD1 on 5 matching bases. The CDR3 is 13 amino acids. Per germline, CDR1 PRHDT and CDR2 FYEKMQ (reference sequence). With 10 bases removed from V and 5 bases from J, the gap between germline ends came to 17 bases. The CDR3 DNA sequence: TGTGCCACCCAGCTTACAGGAATTTATGGCTACACCTTC. Its translation: CATQLTGIYGYTF.

This clonotype was detected only once. The V gene is TRBV29-1, the J gene TRBJ2-7; D possibly corresponds to TRBD2 (6 bases). Germline assignment: CDR1 SQVTM and CDR2 ANQGSEA. The CDR3 sequence is 15 residues long. The V end was cut by 2 bases, the J end by 5 bases, with 19 bases between. The CDR3 sequence: CSVEPGGREMNEQYF. CDR3 bases: TGCAGCGTTGAACCCGGTGGCCGGGAGATGAACGAGCAGTACTTC.

The chain joins TRBV2 to TRBJ1-2, with TRBD1 matching over 9 bases. CDR3 length: 12 amino acids. V dropped 8 bases and J dropped 5; count of bases not matched to a gene: 3. Germline V lookup: CDR1 SNHLY, CDR2 FYNNEI. CDR3 amino acids: CASGTGSYGYTF. CDR3 in DNA: TGTGCCAGCGGGACAGGGTCTTATGGCTACACCTTC.

This clonotype is a singleton in its sample. The chain recombines TRBV7-9 with TRBJ2-3; D remains unclear. Trimming shortened V by 5 bases and J by 2 bases, and 14 bases separated the two germline ends. Germline assignment: CDR1 SEHNR and CDR2 FQNEAQ (reference sequence). The CDR3 has 15 residues. Here the CDR3 reads CASSASASYTDTQYF. Here the CDR3 DNA reads TGTGCCAGCAGCGCATCCGCGAGTTACACAGATACGCAGTATTTT.

This rearrangement joins TRBV29-1 to TRBJ2-7, with D perhaps TRBD2 (6 bases). The CDR3 has 14 residues. V was shortened by 4 bases and J by 0 bases, with 13 bases between the two germline ends. Germline assignment: CDR1 SQVTM and CDR2 ANQGSEA. CDR3 coding DNA: TGCAGCGTTGGGGTTAGCGGAGGCTCCTACGAGCAGTACTTC. Protein product: CSVGVSGGSYEQYF.

The chain combines TRBV6-5 with TRBJ1-2; D is possibly TRBD1 (5 bases). The germline gives CDR1 MNHEY, CDR2 SVGAGI. V was clipped by 2 bases and J by 7 bases, with 8 bases between them. The length of the CDR3 is 12 residues. The CDR3 is CASSYGHPGYTF. DNA for the CDR3: TGTGCCAGCAGTTACGGACATCCTGGCTACACCTTC.

This chain connects TRBV12-3 or TRBV12-4 to TRBJ2-7; no firm D call. V lost 5 bases, J lost 2 bases, and 7 bases lay in between. This CDR3 comprises 12 residues. CDR3 region: CASSPNPYEQYF. The CDR3 bases are TGTGCCAGCAGTCCAAATCCCTACGAGCAGTACTTC.